This record concerns one TCR beta chain sequence. Clones were sequenced by immunoSEQ multiplex PCR, and TCRdb holds only the in-frame ones, with some missing. The data contain approximately 500,000 clones, about four fifths of them singletons. The data were obtained in a study of shared clonotypes between healthy human individuals. V was cut by 4 bases and J by 1 base, with 17 bases left in between. This CDR3 has 16 amino acids. CDR1 and CDR2 from the germline V gene are MGHRA and YSYEKL. Without sorting, samples used some 100 million PBMCs for genomic DNA. This chain connects TRBV4-1 to TRBJ2-7; D is undetermined. What was sequenced was PBMCs. The receptor's source is a woman in her forties in good health. Some clones in this sample may be carry-over from other donors' samples. This CDR3 is CASSRQLARRSYEQYF. Here the CDR3 DNA reads TGCGCCAGCAGCCGTCAACTGGCACGGAGATCCTACGAGCAGTACTTC.